This T cell receptor beta chain originates from a study of PD-1 blockade in classical Hodgkin lymphoma. General study points: By cycle point C4D1, TCR diversity had risen significantly in CD4+ cells (but not CD8+ cells). Newly diagnosed patients reportedly trailed healthy donors in baseline TCR diversity. Those starting nivolumab under 1 year post-ASCT were excluded.

After autologous stem cell transplantation all patients relapsed, and prior brentuximab vedotin exposure differed between cohorts. The assay was immunoSEQ multiplex PCR, and TCRdb's table has in-frame clones only and misses some. The sample has some 150,000 clones, approximately 72% seen once. In regard to this clone: Its cognate antigen is unknown.

Germline lookup yields CDR1 SGHVS and CDR2 FQNEAQ. The V gene end was trimmed by 7 bases and the J gene end by 11 bases; junction bases not matched to a gene: 9. This CDR3 is 13 amino acids long. This sequence was found in a human donor with classical Hodgkin lymphoma. V usage is TRBV7-8 and J usage is TRBJ2-5; TRBD2 matches at 11 bases. The sequencing here drew on peripheral blood mononuclear cells (PBMCs), taken before the second cycle of nivolumab. DNA for the CDR3: TGTGCCAGCAAAACTAGCGGGGGCCGATCTCAGTACTTC. This translates into CASKTSGGRSQYF.